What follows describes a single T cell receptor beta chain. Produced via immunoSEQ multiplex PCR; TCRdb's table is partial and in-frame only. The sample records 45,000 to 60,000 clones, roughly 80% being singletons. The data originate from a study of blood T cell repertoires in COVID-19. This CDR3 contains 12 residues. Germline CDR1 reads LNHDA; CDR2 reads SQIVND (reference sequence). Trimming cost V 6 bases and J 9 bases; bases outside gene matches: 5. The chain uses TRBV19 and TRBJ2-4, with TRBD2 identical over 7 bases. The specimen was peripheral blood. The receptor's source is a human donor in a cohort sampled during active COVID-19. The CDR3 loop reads CASSGGGAIQYF. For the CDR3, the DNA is TGTGCCAGTAGCGGCGGGGGAGCCATTCAGTACTTC.